This TCR beta chain is from a study of Graves' ophthalmopathy and Graves' hyperthyroidism (dated by TCRdb to 2017 to 2018). Context from the whole study: Peripheral blood was collected at initial diagnosis, before any treatment. For training and testing, the 100 or so patients in the discovery cohort were randomly divided in a 7:3 ratio. In a handful of hyperthyroidism patients, the T-cell repertoire of thyroid tissue was compared with the T-cell repertoire of blood. To explore V-J signatures distinguishing ophthalmopathy from hyperthyroidism, a discovery set of 100 patients (roughly 42 ophthalmopathy, 57 stable hyperthyroidism) was enrolled. To tell Graves' ophthalmopathy apart from Graves' hyperthyroidism, and to predict which patients would progress to ophthalmopathy, the study relied on TCR beta repertoire signatures. An independent validation cohort comprised 18 hyperthyroidism patients and 15 to 17 patients who later progressed from hyperthyroidism to ophthalmopathy. In total, 135 blood samples were TCR-sequenced: around 42 ophthalmopathy, some 75 hyperthyroidism and some 17 hyperthyroidism-to-ophthalmopathy patients. Following sample collection, hyperthyroidism patients were given methimazole at a starting dose of 30 mg daily, and ophthalmopathy patients were given high-dose intravenous methylprednisolone.

This clonotype appeared a few times. The clone's antigen remains unknown. No base quality values were provided; no much bigger clone lies one nucleotide off. Hyperthyroidism was defined as stable when no progression to ophthalmopathy occurred within 18 months of follow-up. The hyperthyroidism patients were 18 to 65 years old and newly diagnosed, with a disease duration of less than 2 months. Patients with other autoimmune diseases, uncontrolled infections, pregnancy or lactation were excluded. Clinical symptoms, serum thyroxine, TRAb, thyroid ultrasound and orbital computed tomography were used for diagnosis. Ficoll-Paque density gradient centrifugation was used to isolate PBMCs from 8.5 to 10 ml of fresh peripheral blood. Total RNA was extracted with Trizol reagent and quality-checked on an Agilent 2100 Bioanalyzer. TCR beta CDR3 regions were amplified from RNA transcripts for repertoire sequencing. The first round of RT-PCR was done with HTBI primers and the Qiagen OneStep RT-PCR kit, and was followed by a second round of multiplex PCR, then size selection and purification. The libraries underwent paired-end sequencing with 100 bp reads on an Illumina HiSeq2000. The study's processing was this. SOAPnuke was used to process the reads, removing any read that contained adapters or uncalled bases, had a mean Phred below 15, or lacked an exact match to the constant primer or identifier. COPE v1.2.5 was used to merge high-quality paired reads. Each unique nucleotide sequence was defined as a clonotype, and clonotypes were aligned to IMGT TRB V, D and J references with MiTCR v1.1. Analysis was restricted to V-J combinations with a frequency above 0.0001, which covered 99.2% of repertoires. For each V-J combination, a TCR clonal expansion and chaos score was defined as F50 clonal expansion divided by the chaos observed in the TCRdist matrix. Welch's t-statistics and random forest were used to reduce the features to 13 V-J combinations, which were then used as input to a naive Bayes classifier. The Morisita-Horn index was used to measure how similar the thyroid and blood repertoires were. TCRdb applied fastp at Q25 and MiXCR to the public reads, then kept only in-frame beta chains. Rows merge per CDR3 protein into single entries with the most common DNA and genes. TCRdb's processing, not the authors', yielded these V and J calls. This sample has over 500,000 distinct CDR3 sequences in its table, and about a fifth of those were observed once. Of the sample, approximately 7.7% is held by the ten largest clones.

Counted from cysteine to phenylalanine, this CDR3 has 15 amino acids. The CDR3 DNA has 45 bases and is translated from base 1. Trimming costs V 4 bases and J 1 base, and their ends lie 16 bases apart. From the germline V gene (reference sequence), CDR1 is DFQATT and CDR2 is SNEGSKA. Study-wide conclusions, independent of this receptor: In validation, the model predicted ophthalmopathy progression with about 70% sensitivity and around 72% specificity; roughly 12 predicted patients were CT-confirmed with GO in a median of approximately six months. Among expanded thyroid clonotypes with frequency above 0.001, most also showed up in blood, which suggests that blood repertoires may reflect the thyroid immune response. In cross-validation, the 13-signature model distinguished ophthalmopathy from stable hyperthyroidism with approximately 85% sensitivity and around 81% specificity, and in the test set the corresponding values were approximately 79% and 70%. No statistical method was used to predetermine the sample size, and group allocation was not hidden from the investigators.

The sample consisted of peripheral blood. This receptor was taken from a young woman with stable Graves' hyperthyroidism. Some clones in this sample may be carry-over from other donors' samples. Donor details come from another sample of the same person, matched by shared clones. The chain is encoded by TRBV20-1 joined to TRBJ1-1; a tentative D call is TRBD1 (5 bases match). The CDR3 reads CSATEPQGTNTEAFF. Read as DNA, the sequence is TGCAGTGCTACCGAGCCCCAGGGCACGAACACTGAAGCTTTCTTT.